Listed below are T cell receptor beta chains from one sample, sequenced in a study of cytomegalovirus exposure and HLA in healthy donors. The assay was immunoSEQ multiplex PCR, and TCRdb's table has in-frame clones only and misses some. The sample lists roughly 80,000 clones, approximately 93% occurring once. The material sequenced was PBMCs. These receptors were taken from a man between 18 and 29 years old in good health and CMV-seronegative. The CDR3 runs from the conserved cysteine through the conserved F or W. Some rows have no size entry. The others give once, few or many, or a class for an expanded clone.

clone_size	v_call	cdr3_length	j_call	cdr3_aa
.	TRBV27	13	TRBJ2-7	CASSFQVSYEQYF
.	TRBV7-8	16	TRBJ1-2	CASSFLAGTYFYGYTF
.	TRBV5-4	14	TRBJ1-6	CASSSADRVSPLHF
.	TRBV28	16	TRBJ2-5	CASSLTLQGSRETQYF
.	TRBV27	11	TRBJ2-7	CASREGLEQYF
.	TRBV7-8	15	TRBJ1-2	CASSTNRFTNYGYTF
.	TRBV11-2	14	TRBJ1-1	CASSFLSQGTEAFF
.	TRBV5-1	14	TRBJ2-7	CASSLAGADYEQYF
.	TRBV10-3	13	TRBJ1-1	CAISGGGNTEAFF
.	TRBV6-5	14	TRBJ2-3	CASSFGRPTVTQYF
.	TRBV27	14	TRBJ2-3	CASSLIQGADTQYF
.	TRBV11-2	14	TRBJ2-3	CASSEEGNTDTQYF
.	TRBV18	13	TRBJ2-7	CASSPLDSYEQYF
.	TRBV7-2	12	TRBJ1-4	CASSVDRGKLFF
.	TRBV6-5	14	TRBJ2-2	CASSPQGGTGELFF
.	TRBV5-4	11	TRBJ2-7	CASSNSYEQYF
.	TRBV2	13	TRBJ2-5	CASSVGQAETQYF
.	TRBV10-1	16	TRBJ2-2	CASSEFSGGNTGELFF
few	TRBV19	13	TRBJ1-5	CASSIRTVRTQHF
.	TRBV29-1	13	TRBJ1-5	CSVAEGSNQPQHF
once	TRBV27	14	TRBJ1-1	CASSLNRMNTEAFF
.	TRBV4-1	17	TRBJ2-1	CASSQGVAGDGNNEQFF
.	TRBV6-1	13	TRBJ1-2	CASSETGVNGYTF
.	TRBV6-5	13	TRBJ1-2	CATRGTGGYGYTF
.	TRBV19	14	TRBJ2-2	CASSIVSGGGELFF
.	TRBV7-2	13	TRBJ1-2	CASSLGLAGGYTF
.	TRBV15	14	TRBJ1-1	CATSRDRGTPEAFF
.	TRBV10-3	13	TRBJ2-3	CAIAGTSTDTQYF
.	TRBV6-1	13	TRBJ1-1	CATYAPLNTEAFF
.	TRBV6-6	12	TRBJ1-1	CATGKVETEAFF
.	TRBV19	16	TRBJ2-2	CASRLARPNAAGELFF
.	TRBV7-9	15	TRBJ1-5	CASSWRTGGFQPQHF
.	TRBV2	16	TRBJ2-3	CASSERTGRDTDTQYF
.	TRBV28	14	TRBJ2-3	CASWSDRGSDTQYF
few	TRBV5-1	14	TRBJ1-5	CASSIDRGNQPQHF
.	TRBV5-1	12	TRBJ1-2	CASSTGDYGYTF
.	TRBV5-1	14	TRBJ1-5	CASSLTGEGQPQHF
.	TRBV28	14	TRBJ1-3	CASKSRGSGNTIYF
.	TRBV10-3	13	TRBJ2-2	CAIADRSTGELFF
.	TRBV5-1	15	TRBJ1-5	CASSLDGGVYQPQHF
.	TRBV30	14	TRBJ2-6	CAWSWAAGANVLTF
.	TRBV14	15	TRBJ1-1	CASSQGDRQNTEAFF
.	TRBV5-6	18	TRBJ2-3	CASSLRQGAPPNTDTQYF
.	TRBV5-1	15	TRBJ1-1	CASSLGGSGNTEAFF
.	TRBV27	15	TRBJ2-1	CASRDRVSSYNEQFF
once	TRBV19	16	TRBJ2-2	CASSIWGTANTGELFF